This TCR beta chain was sequenced for a study of PD-L1 blockade in urothelial cancer. Across the whole study: Reported median T cell count for blood samples was 140,000 to 150,000.

This CDR3 has 13 residues. V lost 7 bases, J lost 4 bases, and 13 bases lay in between. CDR1 and CDR2 (germline): SNHLY, FYNNEI. Measured with immunoSEQ multiplex PCR; TCRdb has only the in-frame clones, and not every one. This table has approximately 56,000 clones, 65% to 90% appearing once. The time point here: pretreatment peripheral blood. The material sequenced was PBMCs, taken around atezolizumab (anti-PD-L1) treatment. The chain combines TRBV2 with TRBJ1-2; maybe TRBD1 (6 bases). The source of this sequence is a man in his sixties or seventies with urothelial cancer. As DNA, the CDR3 is TGTGCCAGCACCTTACAGGGCGGCTATGGCTACACCTTC. It is translated as CASTLQGGYGYTF.